This T cell receptor (beta chain) derives from a study of identical twins. This clonotype has only a few counts. No antigen is known for it. Germline V lookup: CDR1 SGHKS, CDR2 YYEKEE (reference sequence). Germline trimming cut 3 bases from V and 4 bases from J; bases unmatched to any gene: 5. The CDR3 totals 14 residues. Using its own MiXCR run on the 5' RACE reads, TCRdb lists one record per CDR3 protein. In the table there are some 710,000 distinct CDR3 sequences, around 5.7% of which are singletons. The study, taken as a whole, reports: For out-of-frame alpha sequences shared by twins, low generation probability was in excess. Invariant cells of the MAIT and iNKT types might have partly distorted the zero-insertion analyses.

Sequences were obtained from naive T cells sorted from blood. This TCR was recovered from a man aged 18-30 years in good health. This chain links TRBV5-5 with TRBJ2-7; 9 nucleotides line up with TRBD1. The CDR3 protein is CASSYTGTGYEQYF. The DNA for the CDR3 is TGTGCCAGCAGCTATACCGGGACAGGGTACGAGCAGTACTTC.